This TCR beta chain was identified during a study of identical twins. Study-level points and caveats: Models predicted less out-of-frame TCR alpha sharing in monozygotic twins than was found. Where out-of-frame alpha sequences were twin-shared, they showed excess low generation probability.

On this clonotype: The target antigen is unknown.

J was trimmed by 0 bases and V by 9 bases; bases with no gene match: 17. The CDR3 is 19 amino acids. Template switching added a universal primer site, and cDNA bore unique molecular identifiers. TCRdb redid the calling of the 5' RACE reads with MiXCR, one entry per CDR3 protein. This table has 300,000 to 350,000 distinct CDR3 sequences, approximately 13% appearing once. These same data were also listed under a study on yellow fever vaccine responses in identical twins.

Sequenced: CD8+ T cells sorted from blood. The genes are TRBV12-3 or TRBV12-4 and TRBJ2-3; 11 bases map to TRBD2. This clonotype originated in a woman younger than 30 in good health. CDR3 sequence: CASYAGVAGGSGSTDTQYF. The CDR3 region has the DNA TGTGCCAGTTACGCCGGAGTAGCGGGAGGGTCTGGGAGCACAGATACGCAGTATTTT.